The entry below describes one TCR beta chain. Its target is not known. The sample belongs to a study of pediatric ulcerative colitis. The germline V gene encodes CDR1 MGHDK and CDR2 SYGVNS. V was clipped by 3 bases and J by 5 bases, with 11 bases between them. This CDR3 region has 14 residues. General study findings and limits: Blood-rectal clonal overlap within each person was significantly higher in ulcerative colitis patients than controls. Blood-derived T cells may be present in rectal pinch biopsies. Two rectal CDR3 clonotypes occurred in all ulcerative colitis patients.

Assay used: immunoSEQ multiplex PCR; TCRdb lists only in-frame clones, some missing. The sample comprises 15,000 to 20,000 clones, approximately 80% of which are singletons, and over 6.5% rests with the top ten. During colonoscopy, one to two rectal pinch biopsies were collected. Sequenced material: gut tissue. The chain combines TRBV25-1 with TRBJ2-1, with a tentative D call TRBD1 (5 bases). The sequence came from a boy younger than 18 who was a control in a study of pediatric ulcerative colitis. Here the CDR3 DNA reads TGTGCCAGCAGTGAGTCATTAGGGGACAATGAGCAGTTCTTC. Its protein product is CASSESLGDNEQFF.